This T cell receptor (beta chain) appears in the sequencing data of a study of Ad26.COV2.S vaccination and SARS-CoV-2 variants. Germline V gene lookup returns CDR1 SGHNT and CDR2 YYREEE (reference sequence). The CDR3 has 13 amino acids. The germline V and J ends were trimmed by 3 bases and 5 bases, with 11 bases remaining between them. Described treatment: some 20 received Ad26.COV2.S at low or high dose, single or two shots; roughly 5 received placebo; per-sample allocation not given. Repertoires come from day 63 after the first vaccine or placebo injection. Produced via immunoSEQ multiplex PCR; TCRdb's table is partial and in-frame only. Counted here are 510,000 or so clones, 70% to 90% occurring once; the ten biggest clones make up 9.5% to 15%.

V gene TRBV5-4 combines with J gene TRBJ2-5; D is unresolved. The sequence was obtained from a person aged 18-60 years who received the Ad26.COV2.S COVID-19 vaccine or a placebo. Sequenced material: peripheral blood, taken in a trial of Ad26.COV2.S vaccine versus placebo. The CDR3 spells CASSSRVAETQYF. CDR3 DNA sequence: TGTGCCAGCAGCTCCAGAGTCGCGGAGACCCAGTACTTC.